This TCR beta chain was recorded in a study of technical replicates of blood from several donors. A few counts support this clone. The V gene lost 6 bases and the J gene lost 0 bases, with 13 bases spanning the gap. CDR3 length: 15 residues. CDR1 is MNHEY and CDR2 is SVGAGI in the germline V gene. TCRdb's copy holds only in-frame clones and misses some; the assay was immunoSEQ multiplex PCR. The sample carries about 73,000 clones, 90% recorded once. The sequence derives from a human donor in good health. Some clones in this sample may be carry-over from other donors' samples. The chain couples TRBV6-5 to TRBJ2-3; tentative D call: TRBD2 (6 bases). Sequenced: PBMCs. This CDR3 is CASSLAGTSTDTQYF. The CDR3 coding sequence is TGTGCCAGCAGCCTGGCAGGGACTAGCACAGATACGCAGTATTTT.